The 29 T cell receptor beta chains given below trace back to one sample, sequenced in a study of CD8 T cells in ankylosing spondylitis. General observations from the study: For ankylosing spondylitis blood, a TCR beta motif of several highly homologous variants appeared characteristic.

These receptors are not linked to any known antigen. TCRdb processed the 5' RACE reads anew with MiXCR; each CDR3 protein has one entry. Of roughly 400,000 distinct CDR3 sequences detected, more than 20% appear once; the ten largest clones hold roughly a sixth. Material for sequencing was blood, either unsorted or a sorted T cell fraction (not recorded which). The receptor set was obtained from a male donor with ankylosing spondylitis.

In this sample, this clonotype turned up a few times. J is TRBJ2-7 and V is TRBV11-3; TRBD2 might be the D (6 bases). V gave up 10 bases and J gave up 3 bases, with 16 bases separating them. This CDR3 contains 13 residues. Germline V gene sequence: CDR1 SGHNT, CDR2 YENEEA. CDR3 nucleotide sequence: TGTGCCACCGCACGGGAGACCGGCTACGAGCAGTACTTC. This gives the protein CATARETGYEQYF.

This clonotype was observed a handful of times. This chain connects TRBV12-5 to TRBJ2-2; 7 nucleotides line up with TRBD1. Germline lookup yields CDR1 LGHNT and CDR2 FRNRAP. Trimming removed 5 bases from V and 4 bases from J; junction bases left unmatched: 4. The CDR3 covers 14 residues. CDR3: CASGQGDSTGELFF. For the CDR3, the DNA is TGTGCTAGTGGTCAGGGGGACAGCACCGGGGAGCTGTTTTTT.

A word on this clonotype: A much larger clonotype is one base distant, so this may be a read error. The chain employs TRBV29-1 and TRBJ1-1; D remains ambiguous. Per the germline V gene, CDR1 is SQVTM and CDR2 is ANQGSEA. The CDR3 extends over 14 amino acids. With 4 bases removed from V and 0 bases from J, the gap between germline ends came to 12 bases. As DNA, the CDR3 is TGCAGCGTTGTAGAGGCCAGAGTGAACACTGAAGCTTTCTTT. It translates to CSVVEARVNTEAFF.

The chain carries TRBV7-2 and TRBJ2-5, with TRBD1 matching 8 bases. Looked up from germline, CDR1 is SGHTA and CDR2 is FQGNSA. With 5 bases clipped from V and 4 bases from J, the junction kept 12 bases outside the gene matches. There are 16 residues in the CDR3. CDR3 sequence reads: CASSVMGRGPVETQYF. The CDR3 DNA reads TGTGCCAGCAGCGTAATGGGCAGGGGGCCTGTAGAGACCCAGTACTTC.

This clonotype was recorded a few times. The chain carries TRBV25-1 and TRBJ1-1, with TRBD1 identical over 7 bases. The CDR3 contains 15 residues. J gave up 4 bases and V 6 bases, and 11 bases lay outside the gene matches. The germline gives CDR1 MGHDK, CDR2 SYGVNS. The CDR3 here is CASSPNSGGITEAFF. CDR3 DNA sequence: TGTGCCAGCAGCCCCAATTCAGGGGGGATCACTGAAGCTTTCTTT.

This clonotype was seen a few times. The rearrangement joins TRBV7-9 to TRBJ1-4; 8 bases fit TRBD1. CDR3 length: 16 residues. V dropped 5 bases and J dropped 5; count of bases not matched to a gene: 10. Germline assignment: CDR1 SEHNR and CDR2 FQNEAQ (reference sequence). CDR3 amino acids: CASSQRGTGRNEKLFF. The DNA of the CDR3 is TGTGCCAGCAGCCAACGGGGGACAGGAAGGAATGAAAAACTGTTTTTT.

The gene calls are TRBV10-3 and TRBJ1-2; D is unresolved. The CDR3 is 14 amino acids. V lost 0 bases to trimming and J lost 3 bases, with 8 bases between them. Germline CDR1 is ENHRY and CDR2 is SYGVKD. The CDR3 nucleotides are TGTGCCATCAGTGAGTCGAGGGCGGACTATGGCTACACCTTC. This gives the protein CAISESRADYGYTF.

The sample holds a few counts of this clonotype. V and J are TRBV18 and TRBJ2-5, with 10 bases aligning to TRBD2. CDR3 length equals 15 residues. Germline V gene data show CDR1 as KGHSH and CDR2 as LQKENI. V was pared by 4 bases and J by 5 bases, with 7 bases of the junction left unmatched. The CDR3 loop reads CASSRLAGGFETQYF. The CDR3 nucleotides read TGTGCCAGCTCACGATTAGCGGGAGGATTCGAGACCCAGTACTTC.

This clonotype was counted a few times. V is TRBV5-1 and J is TRBJ2-3; 10 bases map to TRBD1. Germline V lookup: CDR1 SGHRS, CDR2 YFSETQ. Trimming at V came to 4 bases and at J to 3 bases, leaving 8 bases not matched to a gene. The CDR3 is made up of 16 amino acids. CDR3 in amino acids: CASSRWTGGMTDTQYF. As DNA, the CDR3 is TGCGCCAGCAGCCGGTGGACAGGGGGTATGACAGATACGCAGTATTTT. Together with reference TRBV5-1 and TRBJ2-3, the CDR3 gives the full variable domain: KAGVTQTPRYLIKTRGQQVTLSCSPISGHRSVSWYQQTPGQGLQFLFEYFSETQRNKGNFPGRFSGRQFSNSRSEMNVSTLELGDSALYLCASSRWTGGMTDTQYFGPGTRLTVL.

The genes are TRBV12-3 or TRBV12-4 and TRBJ1-1; D gene unclear. The germline V and J ends were trimmed by 9 bases and 13 bases, with 15 bases remaining between them. This CDR3 is 10 amino acids long. CDR3 loop: CASGRPKVFF. The CDR3 nucleotides are TGTGCCAGTGGGAGGCCGAAAGTTTTCTTT.

The CDR3 DNA follows: TGTGCCAGCAGCAAAGTTTGGTCTTCCCCCCTCCCTCATGGCTACACCTTC. Translation gives CASSKVWSSPLPHGYTF. V gene TRBV21-1 combines with J gene TRBJ1-2. TRBV21-1 is annotated as a pseudogene. The CDR3 runs to 17 residues.

The V call is TRBV19, the J call TRBJ2-5, with D possibly being TRBD1 or TRBD2 (5 bases each). The ends were cut back, 5 bases at V and 3 bases at J, with 13 bases in the middle. Germline V gives CDR1 LNHDA, CDR2 SQIVND (reference sequence). The CDR3 loop spans 14 amino acids. The CDR3 DNA reads TGTGCCAGTAGTCTGCCTGGGGGTAAAGAGACCCAGTACTTC. Translation: CASSLPGGKETQYF.

The rearrangement links TRBV12-3 or TRBV12-4 to TRBJ2-5; D is possibly TRBD1 (5 bases). V lost 6 bases, J lost 4 bases, and 12 bases lay in between. This CDR3 spans 13 amino acids. The CDR3 nucleotides are TGTGCCAGCAGCCAAAGACAGATAGAGACCCAGTACTTC. Translating it yields CASSQRQIETQYF.

This clonotype occurred a few times. The chain employs TRBV4-3 and TRBJ2-5; 9 nucleotides match TRBD1. Germline lookup yields CDR1 LGHNA and CDR2 YSLEER. The CDR3 covers 18 residues. After removal of 2 bases from V and 5 bases from J, the junction contained 15 bases not matched to a gene. CDR3 region: CASSQSLGGTGYVETQYF. Written as DNA, the CDR3 is TGCGCCAGCAGCCAATCCCTAGGAGGGACAGGGTACGTGGAGACCCAGTACTTC.

The chain couples TRBV28 to TRBJ2-3, with D perhaps TRBD2 (6 bases). Trimming took 3 bases from V and 4 from J, leaving 14 bases between them. CDR1 MDHEN and CDR2 SYDVKM come from the germline V gene. CDR3 length: 15 amino acids. CDR3: CASSFGTGAADTQYF. In nucleotides, the CDR3 is TGTGCCAGCAGTTTCGGGACGGGAGCGGCAGATACGCAGTATTTT.

V and J are TRBV6-1 and TRBJ2-1, with TRBD2 identical over 8 bases. The CDR3 has 13 residues. In germline, CDR1 is MNHNS, CDR2 SASEGT. Germline trimming cut 6 bases from V and 6 bases from J; bases unmatched to any gene: 4. DNA for the CDR3: TGTGCCAGCAGGCGGGGGGCCTCCAATGAGCAGTTCTTC. Amino acids: CASRRGASNEQFF.

The V gene is TRBV4-1, the J gene TRBJ2-1, with D possibly being TRBD2 (6 bases). This CDR3 spans 13 amino acids. V lost 6 bases to trimming and J lost 9 bases, with 15 bases between them. Germline loops: CDR1 MGHRA, CDR2 YSYEKL. CDR3 sequence: CASRESFGSEQFF. CDR3 DNA: TGCGCCAGCAGGGAGTCCTTCGGGAGTGAGCAGTTCTTC.

The rearrangement joins TRBV4-1 to TRBJ1-2; TRBD1 is a possible D gene (6 bases). Trimming cost V 4 bases and J 4 bases, with 19 bases left between them. This CDR3 is built from 16 residues. The germline gives CDR1 MGHRA, CDR2 YSYEKL. The CDR3 coding sequence is TGCGCCAGCAGCCGCCCAAATCAGGGGATCCCCTATGGCTACACCTTC. It is translated as CASSRPNQGIPYGYTF.

This clonotype showed up just a few times. CDR3 protein: CAWSVHWAGPVGQYF. Written as DNA, the CDR3 is TGTGCCTGGAGTGTACATTGGGCAGGGCCAGTTGGGCAGTACTTC. The rearrangement links TRBV30 to TRBJ2-7; TRBD1 might be the D (5 bases). This CDR3 is 15 amino acids long. Germline V gene lookup returns CDR1 GTSNPN and CDR2 SVGIG (reference sequence). With 0 bases removed from V and 9 bases from J, the gap between germline ends came to 21 bases.

This clonotype has a handful of counts. This sequence joins TRBV5-1 and TRBJ2-1; 7 bases align to TRBD1. CDR1 and CDR2 from the germline V gene are SGHRS and YFSETQ. This CDR3 contains 14 residues. The ends lost 5 bases at V and 8 bases at J; junction bases unmatched: 10. The CDR3 protein is CASSAGTAFDEQFF. CDR3 nucleotide sequence: TGCGCCAGCAGTGCCGGGACAGCGTTTGATGAGCAGTTCTTC.

This clonotype was seen more than once but under ten times. The J gene is TRBJ1-1, the V gene TRBV29-1; 8 bases fit TRBD1. This CDR3 region has 13 residues. Trimming cost V 4 bases and J 4 bases; bases outside gene matches: 5. Germline-derived CDR1 and CDR2 are SQVTM and ANQGSEA. The CDR3 is CSVGTGGATEAFF. CDR3 DNA: TGCAGCGTTGGAACAGGGGGGGCCACTGAAGCTTTCTTT.

The CDR3 nucleotides read TGCGCCAGCAGCTCACTTCCGGGTTTAACGAACACTGAAGCTTTCTTT. It codes for CASSSLPGLTNTEAFF. This chain uses TRBV5-1 with TRBJ1-1, with D unclear. Germline CDR1 reads SGHRS; CDR2 reads YFSETQ. CDR3 length: 16 residues. Trimming removed 3 bases at V and 1 base at J, with 16 bases between.

This clonotype was detected only once. This sequence joins TRBV11-3 and TRBJ2-4; a possible D gene is TRBD1 (6 bases). Trimming cost V 5 bases and J 0 bases, with 14 bases left between them. The CDR3 consists of 16 residues. Germline lookup yields CDR1 SGHNT and CDR2 YENEEA. The CDR3 sequence is CASSNRDTLAKNIQYF. CDR3 coding DNA: TGTGCCAGCAGCAACCGGGACACCCTAGCCAAAAACATTCAGTACTTC.

This clonotype came up a few times. This chain connects TRBV20-1 to TRBJ2-5; TRBD2 agrees at 7 bases. Unmatched junction bases numbered 4, after V lost 4 bases and J lost 5 bases. This CDR3 region has 12 residues. Germline V CDR1 and CDR2: DFQATT, SNEGSKA (reference sequence). The CDR3 loop is CSATLAYETQYF. The CDR3 bases are TGCAGTGCTACACTAGCGTATGAGACCCAGTACTTC.

This clonotype showed up just a few times. The chain uses TRBV6-1 and TRBJ2-1; no firm D call. Germline loops: CDR1 MNHNS, CDR2 SASEGT. This CDR3 region has 15 residues. Trimming took 8 bases from V and 7 from J, leaving 21 bases between them. The DNA of the CDR3 is TGTGCCAGCGGCCAAGTGGGGTTTCAGGTGAATGAGCAGTTCTTC. The encoded protein is CASGQVGFQVNEQFF.

This sequence joins TRBV24-1 and TRBJ2-1; either TRBD1 or TRBD2 may fit D (5 bases each). Trimming stripped 5 bases from V and 8 bases from J, with 9 bases between. The CDR3 loop spans 12 amino acids. CDR1 and CDR2 from the germline V gene are KGHDR and SFDVKD. CDR3 nucleotide sequence: TGTGCCACCAGTGTATGGGACGATGAGCAGTTCTTC. It is translated as CATSVWDDEQFF.

The chain uses TRBV7-9 and TRBJ2-7; unclear D gene. The CDR3 has 13 residues. V gave up 1 base and J gave up 7 bases, with 11 bases separating them. CDR1 is SEHNR and CDR2 is FQNEAQ in the germline V gene (reference sequence). The CDR3 here is CASSLVAEGEQYF. CDR3 nucleotides: TGTGCCAGCAGCTTAGTGGCAGAAGGGGAGCAGTACTTC.

This clonotype was seen a few times. This chain uses TRBV6-1 with TRBJ2-1, with D perhaps matching TRBD1 (6 bases). The CDR3 length is 14 residues. The V gene's germline CDR1 is MNHNS and CDR2 SASEGT. V dropped 6 bases and J dropped 2 bases, with 11 bases sitting between them. The CDR3 protein is CASRQGSTYNEQFF. The CDR3, as DNA: TGTGCCAGCAGACAGGGAAGTACCTACAATGAGCAGTTCTTC.

This sequence joins TRBV4-1 and TRBJ2-7; 10 bases map to TRBD2. The CDR3 has 16 amino acids. Germline CDR1 reads MGHRA; CDR2 reads YSYEKL. V was pared by 3 bases and J by 2 bases, with 7 bases of the junction left unmatched. The CDR3 sequence is CASSHQGLAVPYEQYF. The CDR3 nucleotides are TGCGCCAGCAGCCACCAAGGACTAGCGGTTCCCTACGAGCAGTACTTC.